This T cell receptor beta chain was identified during a study of T cells in localized non-small cell lung cancer. Clones were sequenced by immunoSEQ multiplex PCR, and TCRdb holds only the in-frame ones, with some missing. The sample holds approximately 2,200 clones, around 25% seen once. The germline gives CDR1 MGHRA, CDR2 YSYEKL. V was pared by 4 bases and J by 8 bases, with 4 bases of the junction left unmatched. The CDR3 spans 13 residues. The source material was lung tumor tissue, sampled before any cancer treatment. This TCR came from a woman aged 35 to 75 with stage III squamous cell lung carcinoma. This chain connects TRBV4-1 to TRBJ1-3; TRBD1 aligns across 8 bases. CDR3 nucleotides: TGCGCCAGCAGCCTAGACAGGGGAGACACCATATATTTT. Protein: CASSLDRGDTIYF.